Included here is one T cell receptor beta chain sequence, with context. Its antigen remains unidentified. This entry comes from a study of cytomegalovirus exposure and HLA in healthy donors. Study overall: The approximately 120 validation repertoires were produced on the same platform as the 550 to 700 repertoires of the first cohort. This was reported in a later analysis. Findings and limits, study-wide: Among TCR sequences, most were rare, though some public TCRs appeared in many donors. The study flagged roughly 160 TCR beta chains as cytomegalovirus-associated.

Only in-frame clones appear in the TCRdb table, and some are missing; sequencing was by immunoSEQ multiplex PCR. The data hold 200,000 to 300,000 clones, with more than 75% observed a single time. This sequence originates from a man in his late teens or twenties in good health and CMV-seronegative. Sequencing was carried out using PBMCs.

The CDR3 DNA reads as TGTGCCAGCAGCGACAGGGATCTCGAGCAGTTCTTC. This translates into CASSDRDLEQFF. This chain connects TRBV7-6 to TRBJ2-1; TRBD1 matches 7 bases. The ends lost 5 bases at V and 10 bases at J; junction bases unmatched: 5. Per germline, CDR1 SGHVS and CDR2 FNYEAQ. The CDR3 covers 12 residues. Full variable domain (outside the CDR3, taken from reference TRBV7-6 and TRBJ2-1): GAGVSQSPRYKVTKRGQDVALRCDPISGHVSLYWYRQALGQGPEFLTYFNYEAQQDKSGLPNDRFSAERPEGSISTLTIQRTEQRDSAMYRCASSDRDLEQFFGPGTRLTVL.